This T cell receptor (beta chain) was documented in a study of T cell changes during pregnancy in multiple sclerosis. Measured with immunoSEQ multiplex PCR; TCRdb has only the in-frame clones, and not every one. The table shows 90,000 to 120,000 clones, with 85% to 95% occurring only once. Germline CDR1 reads SGHDT; CDR2 reads YYEEEE. V was trimmed by 2 bases and J by 5 bases, leaving 5 bases between them. The length of the CDR3 is 12 residues. The rearrangement links TRBV5-6 to TRBJ1-5; D gene ambiguous. The sample consisted of peripheral blood, taken before pregnancy. This sequence was found in a female donor with multiple sclerosis, enrolled in a pregnancy study. The CDR3 sequence: CASSFGDQPQHF. In DNA form, the CDR3 reads TGTGCCAGCAGCTTCGGAGATCAGCCCCAGCATTTT.